Included here is one T cell receptor beta chain sequence, with context. Which antigen it targets is not known. Qualities for individual bases were not recorded, and no much larger clone is one base off. This record comes from a study of blood T cell repertoires in COVID-19 (dated by TCRdb to about 2020). Looking at the study overall: Samples covering the acute and convalescent phases of COVID-19 were provided by collaborators in the United States, Italy and Spain. Subjects who had been exposed to COVID-19, were actively infected with it, or had recovered from it provided the deeply sampled blood TCRbeta repertoires that made up the dataset. The samples were drawn from two sources: the first 160 participants of the ongoing ImmuneRACE study, and 950 to 1,500 subjects contributed by 6 global collaborators. A freely available public database, intended as a resource for researchers studying the immune response to SARS-CoV-2, is where the repertoires were released. The prospective study material was composed of cDNA or gDNA derived from T cells, B-cell-depleted T cells, or PBMCs. HLA class I and class II types, where available, came from metadata supplied by the sample provider rather than from assay-based typing. Sample metadata almost always included a de-identified subject ID, COVID-19 status, age in years and sex.

From V the trimming removes 7 bases and from J it removes 1 base, while the gene matches leave 8 bases of the junction unaccounted for. From the germline V gene (reference sequence), CDR1 is LNHDA and CDR2 is SQIVND. There are 15 amino acids in the CDR3, from cysteine to phenylalanine inclusive. Only the CDR3 DNA is retained, 45 bases long and in frame from the first base. Study-level results and caveats: The quantity of clinical and demographic metadata differed by source and by participant and was supplied without curation.

Participants in the prospective study were enrolled through a virtual design, were aged roughly 18 to 100 years, and lived in fewer than 30 United States geographic areas. To assign participants to cohorts, the prospective study relied on clinical history that participants themselves reported in a screening survey and a study questionnaire. For ImmuneRACE Cohort 3, a participant was defined as recovered based on two consecutive negative NP/OP PCR tests, clearance by a healthcare professional, or resolution of symptoms. Mobile phlebotomists in the prospective study collected whole blood, serum and a nasopharyngeal or oropharyngeal swab from every participant. Prospective study participants could optionally give additional blood draws and questionnaires over an approximately two-month period. Prospective study blood samples were shipped either frozen or at room temperature before DNA extraction.

TCRbeta CDR3 regions were amplified from genomic DNA using the immunoSEQ Assay, a bias-controlled multiplex PCR. As for how the authors treated the data: Nucleated cell counts per sample were estimated from amplification of reference gene primers within the assay. To quantify the absolute abundance of each unique TCRbeta CDR3 rearrangement, sequence reads were collapsed and filtered. Productive Simpson clonality was computed per sample as the square root of Simpson's diversity index over productive rearrangements. This immuneACCESS table, as held by TCRdb, lists in-frame sequences with V and J called but not all clones. Of the missing ones, under half trace to an unresolved V gene in checked studies; the others have no known cause. That table is the source of V, J and clone size, and D and trimming were worked out from the DNA. The sample table contains more than 350,000 clones; only one count was recorded for around nine tenths of them. About a tenth of the sample is taken by the ten largest.

The material sequenced was PBMCs or T cells enriched from blood (not recorded which). This clonotype was obtained from a woman aged 45-60 years who had recovered from COVID-19. The chain uses TRBV19 and TRBJ2-3, with 7 bases aligning to TRBD2. The sequence in DNA is TGTGCCAGTACCGCCTCCCGGGGGGGCACAGATACGCAGTATTTT. Protein translation: CASTASRGGTDTQYF.